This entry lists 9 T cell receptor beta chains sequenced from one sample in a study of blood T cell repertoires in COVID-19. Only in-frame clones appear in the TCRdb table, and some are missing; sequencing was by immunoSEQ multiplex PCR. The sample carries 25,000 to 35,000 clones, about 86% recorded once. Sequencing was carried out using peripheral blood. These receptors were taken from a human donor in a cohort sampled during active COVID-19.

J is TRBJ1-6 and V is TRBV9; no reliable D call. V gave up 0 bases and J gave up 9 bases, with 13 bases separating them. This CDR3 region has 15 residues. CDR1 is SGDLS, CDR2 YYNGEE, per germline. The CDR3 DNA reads TGTGCCAGCAGCGTAGGTTCAGGAGGGAGTTCACCCCTCCACTTT. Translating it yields CASSVGSGGSSPLHF. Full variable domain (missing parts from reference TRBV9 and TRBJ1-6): DSGVTQTPKHLITATGQRVTLRCSPRSGDLSVYWYQQSLDQGLQFLIQYYNGEERAKGNILERFSAQQFPDLHSELNLSSLELGDSALYFCASSVGSGGSSPLHFGNGTRLTVT.

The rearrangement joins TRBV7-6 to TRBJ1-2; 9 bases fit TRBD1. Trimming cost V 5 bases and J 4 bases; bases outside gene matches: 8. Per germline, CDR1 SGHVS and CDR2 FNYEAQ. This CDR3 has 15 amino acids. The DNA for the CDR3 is TGTGCCAGCAGCCCTGGACAGGGGTTCGGCTATGGCTACACCTTC. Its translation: CASSPGQGFGYGYTF.

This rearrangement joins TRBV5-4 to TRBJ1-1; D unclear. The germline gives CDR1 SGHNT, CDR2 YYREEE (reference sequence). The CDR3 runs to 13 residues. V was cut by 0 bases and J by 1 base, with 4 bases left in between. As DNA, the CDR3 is TGTGCCAGCAGCTTGGATCGGAACACTGAAGCTTTCTTT. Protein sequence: CASSLDRNTEAFF.

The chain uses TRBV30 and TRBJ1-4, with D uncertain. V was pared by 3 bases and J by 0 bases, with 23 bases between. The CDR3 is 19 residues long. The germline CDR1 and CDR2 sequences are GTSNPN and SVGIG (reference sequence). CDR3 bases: TGTGCCTGGAGCGCCGGGTCCCATAGCGACGAAGCAACTAATGAAAAACTGTTTTTT. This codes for CAWSAGSHSDEATNEKLFF.

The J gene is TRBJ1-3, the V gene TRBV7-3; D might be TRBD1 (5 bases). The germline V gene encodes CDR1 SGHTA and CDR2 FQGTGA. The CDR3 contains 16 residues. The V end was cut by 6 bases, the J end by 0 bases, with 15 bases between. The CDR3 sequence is CASSPSGANSGNTIYF. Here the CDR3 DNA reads TGTGCCAGCAGTCCTAGTGGGGCTAACTCTGGAAACACCATATATTTT.

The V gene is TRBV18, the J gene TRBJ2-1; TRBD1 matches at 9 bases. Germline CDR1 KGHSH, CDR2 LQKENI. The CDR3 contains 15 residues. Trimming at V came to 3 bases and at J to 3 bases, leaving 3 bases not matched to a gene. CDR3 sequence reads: CASSPGGQGYNEQFF. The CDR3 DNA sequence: TGTGCCAGCTCACCTGGGGGACAGGGCTACAATGAGCAGTTCTTC.

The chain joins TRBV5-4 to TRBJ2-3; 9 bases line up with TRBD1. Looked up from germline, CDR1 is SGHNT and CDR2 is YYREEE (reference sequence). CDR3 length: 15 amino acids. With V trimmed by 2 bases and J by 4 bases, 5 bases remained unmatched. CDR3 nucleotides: TGTGCCAGCAGCTTCTACAGGGGGCGTCCAGATACGCAGTATTTT. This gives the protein CASSFYRGRPDTQYF.

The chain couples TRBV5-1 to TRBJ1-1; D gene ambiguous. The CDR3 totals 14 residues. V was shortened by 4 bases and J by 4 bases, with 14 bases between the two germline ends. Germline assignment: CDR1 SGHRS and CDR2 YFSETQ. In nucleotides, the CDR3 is TGCGCCAGCAGCCCAGGACTGGCGGGCACTGAAGCTTTCTTT. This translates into CASSPGLAGTEAFF. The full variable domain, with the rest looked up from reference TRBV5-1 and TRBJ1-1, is KAGVTQTPRYLIKTRGQQVTLSCSPISGHRSVSWYQQTPGQGLQFLFEYFSETQRNKGNFPGRFSGRQFSNSRSEMNVSTLELGDSALYLCASSPGLAGTEAFFGQGTRLTVV.

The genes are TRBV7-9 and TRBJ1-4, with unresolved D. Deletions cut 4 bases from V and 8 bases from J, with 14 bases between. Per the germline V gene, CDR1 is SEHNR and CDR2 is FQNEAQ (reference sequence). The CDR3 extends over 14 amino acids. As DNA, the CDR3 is TGTGCCAGCAGCTCTACCCTAGTAGACGAAAAACTGTTTTTT. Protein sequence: CASSSTLVDEKLFF.